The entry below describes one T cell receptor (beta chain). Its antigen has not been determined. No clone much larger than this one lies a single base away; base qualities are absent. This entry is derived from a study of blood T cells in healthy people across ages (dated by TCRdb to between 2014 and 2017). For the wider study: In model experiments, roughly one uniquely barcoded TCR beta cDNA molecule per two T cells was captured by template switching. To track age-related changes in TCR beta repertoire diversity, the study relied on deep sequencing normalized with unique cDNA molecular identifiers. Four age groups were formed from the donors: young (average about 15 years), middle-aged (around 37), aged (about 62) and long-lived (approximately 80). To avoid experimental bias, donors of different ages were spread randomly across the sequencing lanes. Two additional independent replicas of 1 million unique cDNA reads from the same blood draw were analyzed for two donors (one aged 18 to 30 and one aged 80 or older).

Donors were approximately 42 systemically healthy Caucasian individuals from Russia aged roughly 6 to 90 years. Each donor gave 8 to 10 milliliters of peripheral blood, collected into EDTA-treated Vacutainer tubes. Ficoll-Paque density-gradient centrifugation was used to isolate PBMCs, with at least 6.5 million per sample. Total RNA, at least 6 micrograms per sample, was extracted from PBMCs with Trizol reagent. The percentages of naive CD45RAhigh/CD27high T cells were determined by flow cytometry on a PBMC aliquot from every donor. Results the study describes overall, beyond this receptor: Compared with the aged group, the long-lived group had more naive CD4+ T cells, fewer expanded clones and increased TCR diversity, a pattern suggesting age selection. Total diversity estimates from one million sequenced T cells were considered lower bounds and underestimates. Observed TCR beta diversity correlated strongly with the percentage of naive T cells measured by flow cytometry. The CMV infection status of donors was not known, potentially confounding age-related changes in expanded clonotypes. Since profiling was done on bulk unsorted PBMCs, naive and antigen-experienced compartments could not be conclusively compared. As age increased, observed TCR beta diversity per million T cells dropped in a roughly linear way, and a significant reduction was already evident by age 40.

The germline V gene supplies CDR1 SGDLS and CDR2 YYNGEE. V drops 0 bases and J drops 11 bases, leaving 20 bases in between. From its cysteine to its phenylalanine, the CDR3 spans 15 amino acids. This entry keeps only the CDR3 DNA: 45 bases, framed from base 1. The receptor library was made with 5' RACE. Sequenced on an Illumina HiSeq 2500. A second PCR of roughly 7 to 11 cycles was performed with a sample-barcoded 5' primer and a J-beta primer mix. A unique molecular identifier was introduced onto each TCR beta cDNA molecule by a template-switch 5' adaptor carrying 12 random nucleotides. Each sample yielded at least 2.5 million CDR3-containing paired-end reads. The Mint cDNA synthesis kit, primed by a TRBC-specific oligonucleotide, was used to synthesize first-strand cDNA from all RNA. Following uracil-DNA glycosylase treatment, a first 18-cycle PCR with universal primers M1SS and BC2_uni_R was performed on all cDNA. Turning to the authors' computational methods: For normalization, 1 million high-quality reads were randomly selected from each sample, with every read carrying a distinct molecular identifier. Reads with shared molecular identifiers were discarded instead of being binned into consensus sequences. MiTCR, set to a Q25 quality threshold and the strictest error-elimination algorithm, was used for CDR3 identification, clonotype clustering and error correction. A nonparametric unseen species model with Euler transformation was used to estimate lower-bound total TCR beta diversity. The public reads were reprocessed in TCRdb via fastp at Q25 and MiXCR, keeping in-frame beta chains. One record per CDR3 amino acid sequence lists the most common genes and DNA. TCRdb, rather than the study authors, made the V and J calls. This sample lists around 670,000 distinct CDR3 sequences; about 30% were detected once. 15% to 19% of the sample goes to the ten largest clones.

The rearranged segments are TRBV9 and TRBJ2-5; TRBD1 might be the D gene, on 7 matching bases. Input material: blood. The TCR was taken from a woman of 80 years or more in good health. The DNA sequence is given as TGTGCCAGCAGCGTAGCGGACAGGCAGAGGGGGGAGCAGTACTTC. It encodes CASSVADRQRGEQYF.